This passage covers 7 T cell receptor beta chains from one sample sequenced in a study of blood T cell repertoires in COVID-19. Sequencing used immunoSEQ multiplex PCR; TCRdb keeps in-frame clones, though not all of them. The top ten clones hold around 4.1% of a sample with over 100,000 clones, 70% to 80% of them seen once. The sequencing sample was made of peripheral blood. All receptors come from a woman older than 75 with acute or convalescent COVID-19.

The chain carries TRBV10-2 and TRBJ2-5; 9 bases fit TRBD2. CDR3 length: 15 amino acids. Per the germline V gene, CDR1 is WSHSY and CDR2 is SAAADI. After removal of 2 bases from V and 7 bases from J, the junction contained 8 bases not matched to a gene. The CDR3 region is CASSERLAGSGTQYF. Written as DNA, the CDR3 is TGCGCCAGCAGTGAGAGGCTAGCGGGGAGCGGGACCCAGTACTTC.

This chain uses TRBV30 with TRBJ1-3; D not certain. Trimming took off 0 bases at V and 0 bases at J, with 6 bases between the two ends. CDR1 and CDR2 (germline): GTSNPN, SVGIG (reference sequence). This CDR3 is 14 amino acids long. The CDR3 DNA follows: TGTGCCTGGAGTGTAACTTTCTCTGGAAACACCATATATTTT. Protein: CAWSVTFSGNTIYF.

The genes are TRBV5-6 and TRBJ2-7, with 9 bases identical to TRBD1. V trimming: 0 bases; J trimming: 5 bases; junction bases outside the gene matches: 9. Germline-derived CDR1 and CDR2 are SGHDT and YYEEEE. This CDR3 region has 16 residues. The CDR3 here is CASSLAGTGKVHEQYF. For the CDR3, the DNA is TGTGCCAGCAGCTTGGCGGGGACAGGGAAAGTCCACGAGCAGTACTTC. Full variable domain (rest looked up from reference TRBV5-6 and TRBJ2-7): DAGVTQSPTHLIKTRGQQVTLRCSPKSGHDTVSWYQQALGQGPQFIFQYYEEEERQRGNFPDRFSGHQFPNYSSELNVNALLLGDSALYLCASSLAGTGKVHEQYFGPGTRLTVT.

This clone has only a few counts. The chain joins TRBV9 to TRBJ2-1; 8 bases fit TRBD2. Trimming removed 0 bases from V and 4 bases from J; junction bases left unmatched: 9. This CDR3 region has 17 residues. From germline, CDR1 is SGDLS and CDR2 YYNGEE. In nucleotides, the CDR3 is TGTGCCAGCAGCGTAGATGATATCCGGGGGGGTTACAATGAGCAGTTCTTC. It specifies CASSVDDIRGGYNEQFF.

Only a few counts were recorded for this clone. At the DNA level, this CDR3 is encoded by other sequences in the same sample as well. The rearrangement joins TRBV10-1 to TRBJ1-1, with TRBD1 as a possible D gene (5 bases). The CDR3 has 13 residues. V dropped 4 bases and J dropped 1 base, with 7 bases sitting between them. Germline assignment: CDR1 WNHNN and CDR2 SYGVQD (reference sequence). CDR3 DNA sequence: TGCGCCAGCAGTGGACAGAGGAACACTGAAGCTTTCTTT. This translates into CASSGQRNTEAFF.

In this sample, this clone turned up once. The rearrangement links TRBV28 to TRBJ1-5; D unclear. CDR1 is MDHEN, CDR2 SYDVKM, per germline. The CDR3 length is 16 residues. With 6 bases removed from V and 1 base from J, the gap between germline ends came to 16 bases. The CDR3 reads CASSPDSLGSNQPQHF. The CDR3 DNA reads TGTGCCAGCAGCCCAGACTCCCTCGGAAGCAATCAGCCCCAGCATTTT. The full variable domain, with the rest looked up from reference TRBV28 and TRBJ1-5, is DVKVTQSSRYLVKRTGEKVFLECVQDMDHENMFWYRQDPGLGLRLIYFSYDVKMKEKGDIPEGYSVSREKKERFSLILESASTNQTSMYLCASSPDSLGSNQPQHFGDGTRLSIL.

V gene TRBV4-1 combines with J gene TRBJ2-3, with D possibly TRBD2 on 5 matching bases. V dropped 2 bases and J dropped 2 bases, with 14 bases sitting between them. In germline, CDR1 is MGHRA, CDR2 YSYEKL. The CDR3 totals 16 residues. Here the CDR3 DNA reads TGCGCCAGCAGCCAAAACGTGGCGACTACCACAGATACGCAGTATTTT. Its translation: CASSQNVATTTDTQYF.